The 6 T cell receptor beta chains below come from one sample, sequenced in a study of blood T cell repertoires in COVID-19. Some clones are missing from TCRdb's copy, which holds only in-frame ones; the method was immunoSEQ multiplex PCR. Of some 120,000 clones listed, roughly 83% were seen once; the top ten hold nearly 0.85%. Input material: peripheral blood. These receptors were collected from a woman in her 70s with acute or convalescent COVID-19.

V gene TRBV29-1 combines with J gene TRBJ2-3; 10 bases map to TRBD2. The CDR3 has 17 amino acids. Germline values: CDR1 SQVTM, CDR2 ANQGSEA. Trimming took 6 bases from V and 2 from J; bases not matched to a gene: 14. The CDR3: CSVGASGSGGDTDTQYF. CDR3 nucleotide sequence: TGCAGCGTGGGGGCTAGCGGGAGTGGCGGTGACACAGATACGCAGTATTTT.

The J gene is TRBJ2-3, the V gene TRBV6-5; D possibly corresponds to TRBD2 (6 bases). CDR1 MNHEY and CDR2 SVGAGI come from the germline V gene. V lost 5 bases, J lost 1 base, and 13 bases lay in between. The CDR3 totals 15 residues. For the CDR3, the DNA is TGTGCCAGCAGTCCTTATGGCGGGGGCACAGATACGCAGTATTTT. This gives the protein CASSPYGGGTDTQYF.

Here the CDR3 DNA reads TGTGCCAGTAGTATCGGATTCTCGACATCTACGGACGAGCAGTACTTC. This codes for CASSIGFSTSTDEQYF. This chain joins TRBV19 and TRBJ2-7; D unresolved. Germline assignment: CDR1 LNHDA and CDR2 SQIVND (reference sequence). Between the trimmed V and J ends, which lost 3 bases and 5 bases, there was a span of 20 bases. The CDR3 contains 16 residues.

This clone has just a few counts. The rearrangement joins TRBV3-1 (or the pseudogene TRBV3-2) to TRBJ2-3, with 7 bases that match TRBD2. Losses at the gene ends were 3 bases for V and 3 bases for J; bases not matched to a gene: 3. CDR1 and CDR2 (germline): LGHDT, YNNKEL (reference sequence). The CDR3 runs to 14 residues. CDR3 residues: CASSQGRATDTQYF. As DNA, the CDR3 is TGTGCCAGCAGCCAGGGGAGGGCAACAGATACGCAGTATTTT.

V and J are TRBV7-8 and TRBJ1-1; weak D call: TRBD1 (6 bases). The germline CDR1 and CDR2 sequences are SGHVS and FQNEAQ. The V and J ends lost 5 bases and 4 bases respectively, with 11 bases between them. The CDR3 runs to 13 residues. DNA for the CDR3: TGTGCCAGCAGCGTCTTCAGGGGCACTGAAGCTTTCTTT. Its translation: CASSVFRGTEAFF.

The chain couples TRBV4-1 to TRBJ1-5; TRBD1 aligns across 9 bases. Looked up from germline, CDR1 is MGHRA and CDR2 is YSYEKL. The V and J ends lost 0 bases and 5 bases, in that order; junction bases with no gene match: 5. The CDR3 totals 16 residues. The CDR3: CASSQDVGQGHQPQHF. In nucleotides, the CDR3 is TGCGCCAGCAGCCAAGATGTGGGACAGGGCCATCAGCCCCAGCATTTT.